This T cell receptor beta chain was recovered during a study of siplizumab effects on memory and regulatory T cells. The CDR3 totals 14 residues. The V gene's germline CDR1 is SNHLY and CDR2 FYNNEI. The V gene end was trimmed by 6 bases and the J gene end by 6 bases; junction bases not matched to a gene: 7. On this clone itself: The target antigen is unknown.

The repertoire was sequenced with immunoSEQ multiplex PCR; TCRdb's copy has only in-frame clones and lacks some. The sample records about 110,000 clones, over 85% being singletons. Study-level points and caveats: Tregs that proliferated in siplizumab cultures did not have their suppressive function confirmed.

The chain combines TRBV2 with TRBJ1-2; 10 bases match TRBD1. This sequence was found in a human donor in good health. Sequencing was done on a sample of CD4+ T cells sorted from blood. The CDR3 sequence is CASSAGQGIHGYTF. CDR3 coding DNA: TGTGCCAGCAGCGCGGGACAGGGGATACATGGCTACACCTTC.